The clone carrying this T cell receptor beta chain was observed a single time. Its antigen is as yet unknown. The sample belongs to a study of graft-versus-host responses after intestinal transplantation. About the study: Transplant recipients had multivisceral, liver-intestinal, or isolated intestinal grafts. After anti-thymocyte globulin induction, recipients took tacrolimus and steroids for 3 to 4 years.

Measured with immunoSEQ multiplex PCR; TCRdb has only the in-frame clones, and not every one. The sample has approximately 76,000 clones, approximately 84% seen once. Study-wide points: GvH clonotypes were identified within recipient marrow, with a subset emerging first in ileum or blood. Allografts carried high graft-versus-host to host-versus-graft clonal ratios in patients having graft-donor T cell macrochimerism.

V was pared by 6 bases and J by 2 bases, with 17 bases between. Germline V gene sequence: CDR1 MNHNS, CDR2 SASEGT. The CDR3 spans 15 residues. Sample: unstimulated CD4+ T cells sorted from spleen or lymph node cells, taken before transplant. The chain uses TRBV6-1 and TRBJ2-7; D might be TRBD2 (6 bases). The TCR originated in a human donor who was the organ donor for an intestinal transplant. The CDR3 reads CASRVQWRGPYEQYV. DNA for the CDR3: TGTGCCAGCAGGGTGCAATGGAGGGGCCCCTACGAGCAGTACGTC.